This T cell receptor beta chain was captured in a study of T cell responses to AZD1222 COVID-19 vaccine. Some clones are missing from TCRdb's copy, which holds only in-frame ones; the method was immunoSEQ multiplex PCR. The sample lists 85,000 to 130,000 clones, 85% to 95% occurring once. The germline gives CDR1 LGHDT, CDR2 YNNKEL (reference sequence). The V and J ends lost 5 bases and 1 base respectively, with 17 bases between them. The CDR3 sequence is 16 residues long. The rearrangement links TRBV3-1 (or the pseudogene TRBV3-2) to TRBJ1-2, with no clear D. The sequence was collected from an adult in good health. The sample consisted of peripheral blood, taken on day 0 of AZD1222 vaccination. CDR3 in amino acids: CASSFLGGVYNYGYTF. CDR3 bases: TGTGCCAGCAGCTTTCTCGGAGGTGTCTATAACTATGGCTACACCTTC.